This TCR beta chain was captured by sequencing in a study of blood T cell repertoires in COVID-19. The length of the CDR3 is 11 residues. Germline CDR1 and CDR2: MNHNS and SASEGT. V was trimmed by 2 bases and J by 15 bases, leaving 11 bases between them. Repertoires were generated with immunoSEQ multiplex PCR, while TCRdb's copy carries only in-frame clones and drops some. The data hold roughly 60,000 clones, with about nine tenths observed a single time. The sequenced sample consisted of peripheral blood. This chain connects TRBV6-1 to TRBJ2-1; tentatively, D is TRBD1 (6 bases). The TCR was taken from a woman older than 75 with active COVID-19. CDR3 residues: CASSERGGLFF. CDR3 nucleotide sequence: TGTGCCAGCAGTGAACGTGGGGGCCTGTTCTTC.